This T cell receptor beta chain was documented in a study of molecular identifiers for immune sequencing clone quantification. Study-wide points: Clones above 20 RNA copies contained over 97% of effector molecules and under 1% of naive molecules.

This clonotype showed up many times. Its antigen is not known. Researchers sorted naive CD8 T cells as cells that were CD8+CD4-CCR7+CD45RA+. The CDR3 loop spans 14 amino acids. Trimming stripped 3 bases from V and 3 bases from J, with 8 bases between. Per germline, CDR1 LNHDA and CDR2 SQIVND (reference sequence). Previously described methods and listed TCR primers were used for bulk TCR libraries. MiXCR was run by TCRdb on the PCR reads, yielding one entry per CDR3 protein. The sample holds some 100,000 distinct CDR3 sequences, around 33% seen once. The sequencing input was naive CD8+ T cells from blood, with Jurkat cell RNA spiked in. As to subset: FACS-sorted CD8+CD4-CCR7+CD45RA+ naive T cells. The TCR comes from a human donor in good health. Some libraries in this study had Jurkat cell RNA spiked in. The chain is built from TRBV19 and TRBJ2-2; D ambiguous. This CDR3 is CASSMETHTGELFF. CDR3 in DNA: TGTGCCAGTAGTATGGAGACCCACACCGGGGAGCTGTTTTTT.